Listed below are T cell receptor beta chains from one sample, sequenced in a study of blood T cell repertoires in COVID-19. Repertoires were generated with immunoSEQ multiplex PCR, while TCRdb's copy carries only in-frame clones and drops some. Among about 43,000 clones listed, approximately 86% were seen once. Material for sequencing was peripheral blood. The source of these receptors is a man in his sixties with active COVID-19. The conserved cysteine and the conserved F or W are not part of the CDR3 here. Each record gives: D gene, J gene, V gene, CDR3 protein. The D gene is left open where the match is weak.

d_gene: TRBD1; j_gene: TRBJ2-1; v_gene: TRBV7-2; CDR3aa: ASSYTGTGRNEQF
d_gene: .; j_gene: TRBJ2-7; v_gene: TRBV28; CDR3aa: ASGGFSTYEQY
d_gene: TRBD1; j_gene: TRBJ2-7; v_gene: TRBV19; CDR3aa: ASSEGGQGGEQY
d_gene: TRBD2; j_gene: TRBJ2-7; v_gene: TRBV5-5; CDR3aa: ASKEGLAYSYEQY
d_gene: .; j_gene: TRBJ2-5; v_gene: TRBV3-1/TRBV3-2; CDR3aa: ASSPGTNKEETQY
d_gene: .; j_gene: TRBJ2-3; v_gene: TRBV4-2; CDR3aa: ASSQASRGRGDTQY
d_gene: TRBD1; j_gene: TRBJ1-1; v_gene: TRBV5-6; CDR3aa: ASSYRDRGPNTEAF
d_gene: TRBD2; j_gene: TRBJ2-1; v_gene: TRBV4-3; CDR3aa: ASSQEGSAGVFNEQF
d_gene: .; j_gene: TRBJ2-1; v_gene: TRBV7-9; CDR3aa: ASSLVYGQPYNEQF
d_gene: .; j_gene: TRBJ1-1; v_gene: TRBV29-1; CDR3aa: SAEEGQDEAF
d_gene: .; j_gene: TRBJ2-5; v_gene: TRBV12-3/TRBV12-4; CDR3aa: ASSLGHQETQY
d_gene: .; j_gene: TRBJ2-3; v_gene: TRBV7-2; CDR3aa: ASSSSTSPDTQY
d_gene: TRBD2; j_gene: TRBJ2-7; v_gene: TRBV28; CDR3aa: ASFSGTSGYEQY
d_gene: .; j_gene: TRBJ1-2; v_gene: TRBV5-8; CDR3aa: ASTVGGRNYGYT
d_gene: .; j_gene: TRBJ2-1; v_gene: TRBV27; CDR3aa: ASSLKASYNEQF
d_gene: .; j_gene: TRBJ2-2; v_gene: TRBV27; CDR3aa: ASSKDKQGTGELF
d_gene: TRBD2; j_gene: TRBJ2-5; v_gene: TRBV4-2; CDR3aa: ASSPGTSGQETQY
d_gene: .; j_gene: TRBJ1-4; v_gene: TRBV4-1; CDR3aa: ASSPITFQRTNEKLF
d_gene: .; j_gene: TRBJ2-5; v_gene: TRBV6-2/TRBV6-3; CDR3aa: ASSFLETQY
d_gene: TRBD1; j_gene: TRBJ2-7; v_gene: TRBV2; CDR3aa: ASNGDRGNEQY
d_gene: TRBD2; j_gene: TRBJ2-2; v_gene: TRBV2; CDR3aa: ASSAGLAVTGELF
d_gene: TRBD1; j_gene: TRBJ1-3; v_gene: TRBV4-1; CDR3aa: ASSQLTGGDYGNTIY